A single sample gave rise to the 27 T cell receptor beta chains below, sequenced in a study of response to subunit inactivated influenza vaccine. TCRdb recomputed calls from the RT-PCR reads with MiXCR, one row per CDR3 protein. This sample has roughly 670,000 distinct CDR3 sequences, with 11% to 15% found just once. Source: PBMCs from blood, taken around 14 days before vaccination. The receptors derive from a man aged 50-59 years who received an inactivated influenza vaccine.

This clonotype showed up many times. CDR3 coding DNA: TGTGCCAGCAGTCTCCTGGGGGATCAGCCCCAGCATTTT. Translating gives CASSLLGDQPQHF. V is TRBV27 and J is TRBJ1-5; D is perhaps TRBD1 (5 bases). Germline CDR1 is MNHEY and CDR2 is SMNVEV (reference sequence). This CDR3 contains 13 residues. Trimming took 5 bases from V and 5 from J, leaving 10 bases between them.

This clonotype appeared a few times. The rearrangement uses TRBV14 and TRBJ2-7; possibly TRBD2 for D (6 bases). This CDR3 is built from 16 residues. Per the germline V gene, CDR1 is SGHDN and CDR2 is FVKESK. The V end was cut by 0 bases, the J end by 3 bases, with 15 bases between. The CDR3 here is CASSQDITGVYYEQYF. Here the CDR3 DNA reads TGTGCCAGCAGCCAAGATATTACGGGAGTCTACTACGAGCAGTACTTC.

This clonotype has a handful of counts. V usage is TRBV7-2 and J usage is TRBJ1-2; D gene uncertain. The V end was cut by 2 bases, the J end by 1 base, with 2 bases between. This CDR3 comprises 12 residues. Germline assignment: CDR1 SGHTA and CDR2 FQGNSA. This chain's CDR3 is CASSLYNYGYTF. In DNA form, the CDR3 reads TGTGCCAGCAGCTTATATAACTATGGCTACACCTTC.

This clonotype appeared many times. The chain is built from TRBV7-3 and TRBJ2-3; 12 bases are a match to TRBD2. Losses at the gene ends were 5 bases for V and 5 bases for J; bases not matched to a gene: 8. CDR1 is SGHTA, CDR2 FQGTGA, per germline. This CDR3 has 16 amino acids. The CDR3 coding sequence is TGTGCCAGCAGCACAACCCTAGCGGGAGGGAGAGATACGCAGTATTTT. This sequence encodes CASSTTLAGGRDTQYF.

This clonotype has more than one count but fewer than ten. V and J are TRBV7-2 and TRBJ2-5; D is undetermined. The CDR3 sequence is 17 residues long. Germline CDR1 reads SGHTA; CDR2 reads FQGNSA. Trimming took off 3 bases at V and 4 bases at J, with 21 bases between the two ends. The CDR3: CASSFGLGQSSGETQYF. The CDR3 bases are TGTGCCAGCAGCTTTGGATTGGGCCAATCAAGTGGAGAGACCCAGTACTTC.

This clonotype appeared a few times. The genes are TRBV19 and TRBJ1-5; TRBD1 is a possible D gene (6 bases). This CDR3 comprises 14 residues. CDR1 and CDR2 (germline): LNHDA, SQIVND (reference sequence). Trimming shortened V by 8 bases and J by 2 bases, and 13 bases separated the two germline ends. DNA for the CDR3: TGTGCCAGTCGACAGGTTAATGGCAATCAGCCCCAGCATTTT. This codes for CASRQVNGNQPQHF.

The chain recombines TRBV18 with TRBJ2-3; no definite D call. The V gene's germline CDR1 is KGHSH and CDR2 LQKENI. V was cut by 10 bases and J by 4 bases, with 9 bases left in between. This CDR3 is built from 11 residues. For the CDR3, the DNA is TGTGCCACCGGATTTCCAGATACGCAGTATTTT. It yields the protein CATGFPDTQYF. The complete variable domain, with remaining parts taken from reference TRBV18 and TRBJ2-3, reads NAGVMQNPRHLVRRRGQEARLRCSPMKGHSHVYWYRQLPEEGLKFMVYLQKENIIDESGMPKERFSAEFPKEGPSILRIQQVVRGDSAAYFCATGFPDTQYFGPGTRLTVL.

This clonotype turned up a few times. J is TRBJ2-1 and V is TRBV15, with 8 nucleotides matching TRBD2. V lost 0 bases, J lost 3 bases, and 4 bases stayed unmatched. Germline V lookup: CDR1 LNHNV, CDR2 YYDKDF (reference sequence). The CDR3 sequence is 16 residues long. CDR3 coding DNA: TGTGCCACCAGCAGAGAAGCCGGGAGGGACTACAATGAGCAGTTCTTC. Amino acid sequence: CATSREAGRDYNEQFF.

This clonotype was counted a few times. The J gene is TRBJ2-4, the V gene TRBV6-2 or TRBV6-3; TRBD2 is a possible D gene (6 bases). Germline lookup yields CDR1 MNHEY and CDR2 SVGEGT. Trimming took 2 bases from V and 4 from J, leaving 15 bases between them. The CDR3 runs to 16 residues. The CDR3 here is CASSYGGTKLKNIQYF. In DNA form, the CDR3 reads TGTGCCAGCAGTTACGGAGGGACGAAGCTAAAAAACATTCAGTACTTC.

There are a few counts of this clonotype. The V and J genes are TRBV6-5 and TRBJ2-1; 9 bases match TRBD1. CDR1 and CDR2 from the germline V gene are MNHEY and SVGAGI. Trimming cost V 3 bases and J 6 bases; bases outside gene matches: 6. The CDR3 loop spans 15 amino acids. In DNA, the CDR3 is TGTGCCAGCAGTTATGGACAGGGGCTGGGCAATGAGCAGTTCTTC. This sequence encodes CASSYGQGLGNEQFF.

This clonotype has more than one count but fewer than ten. The chain employs TRBV12-3 or TRBV12-4 and TRBJ2-5; no definite D call. The V and J ends lost 5 bases and 7 bases respectively, with 11 bases between them. This CDR3 region has 12 residues. The CDR3 region is CASSPRLATQYF. For the CDR3, the DNA is TGTGCCAGCAGTCCCCGTTTGGCGACCCAGTACTTC.

This clonotype occurred a few times. The V and J genes are TRBV2 and TRBJ2-7, with D unresolved. This CDR3 region has 10 residues. From germline, CDR1 is SNHLY and CDR2 FYNNEI. Trimming removed 3 bases from V and 8 bases from J, with 5 bases in between. CDR3 coding DNA: TGTGCCAGCAGTGAGGGGAAGCAGTACTTC. Translated, it gives CASSEGKQYF.

This clonotype was seen more than once but under ten times. The gene calls are TRBV5-1 and TRBJ1-1; D call uncertain. V was cut by 5 bases and J by 4 bases, with 18 bases left in between. CDR1 SGHRS and CDR2 YFSETQ come from the germline V gene. The CDR3 totals 15 residues. The CDR3 coding sequence is TGCGCCAGCAGACTTCAAGTCGTCGGGCCCACTGAAGCTTTCTTT. Amino acids: CASRLQVVGPTEAFF.

V usage is TRBV6-1 and J usage is TRBJ2-3; maybe TRBD1 (8 bases). The germline V gene encodes CDR1 MNHNS and CDR2 SASEGT. The CDR3 is made up of 13 amino acids. Trimming took 8 bases from V and 9 from J, leaving 18 bases between them. CDR3 amino acids: CASAGQGGGTQYF. The CDR3 region has the DNA TGTGCCAGCGCTGGACAGGGAGGGGGGACGCAGTATTTT.

This clonotype came up a few times. V gene TRBV5-1 combines with J gene TRBJ2-1; no clear D gene. The CDR3 has 16 amino acids. Trimming removed 0 bases from V and 5 bases from J, with 15 bases in between. The germline CDR1 and CDR2 sequences are SGHRS and YFSETQ. CDR3 sequence: CASSLGGLKRDNEQFF. DNA of the CDR3: TGCGCCAGCAGCTTGGGTGGCTTAAAACGGGACAATGAGCAGTTCTTC.

For the CDR3, the DNA is TGTGCCAGCAGCTTAGCGGAGGGACAGGGAGGAGGCTACACCTTC. It translates to CASSLAEGQGGGYTF. V and J are TRBV7-2 and TRBJ1-2, with 9 bases fitting TRBD1. With V trimmed by 0 bases and J by 8 bases, 7 bases remained unmatched. The CDR3 extends over 15 amino acids. Germline V lookup: CDR1 SGHTA, CDR2 FQGNSA.

V gene TRBV28 combines with J gene TRBJ2-7; unclear D gene. The CDR3 totals 12 residues. Germline CDR1 reads MDHEN; CDR2 reads SYDVKM. Deletions cut 2 bases from V and 5 bases from J, with 7 bases between. The CDR3 DNA sequence: TGTGCCAGCAGTTTAATGGAAGACGAGCAGTACTTC. This translates into CASSLMEDEQYF.

This CDR3 reads CASRWDASTDTQYF. The CDR3 nucleotides are TGCGCCAGCAGGTGGGACGCCAGCACAGATACGCAGTATTTT. The chain has TRBV5-1 and TRBJ2-3; either TRBD1 or TRBD2 may fit D (5 bases each). Germline V gene data show CDR1 as SGHRS and CDR2 as YFSETQ. V gave up 5 bases and J gave up 0 bases, with 10 bases separating them. This CDR3 region has 14 residues. The complete variable domain, with remaining parts taken from reference TRBV5-1 and TRBJ2-3, reads KAGVTQTPRYLIKTRGQQVTLSCSPISGHRSVSWYQQTPGQGLQFLFEYFSETQRNKGNFPGRFSGRQFSNSRSEMNVSTLELGDSALYLCASRWDASTDTQYFGPGTRLTVL.

This clonotype was found a few times. V gene TRBV29-1 combines with J gene TRBJ2-3; 11 nucleotides match TRBD2. Germline V gives CDR1 SQVTM, CDR2 ANQGSEA. The junction had 7 bases not matched to a gene; V was cut back by 8 bases and J by 3 bases. This CDR3 has 14 amino acids. CDR3 region: CSKTSGSRTDTQYF. Written as DNA, the CDR3 is TGCAGCAAAACTAGCGGGAGCAGGACAGATACGCAGTATTTT.

V gene TRBV7-2 combines with J gene TRBJ2-1, with 10 bases that match TRBD2. Germline CDR1 SGHTA, CDR2 FQGNSA. V was pared by 1 base and J by 6 bases, with 9 bases of the junction left unmatched. The CDR3 loop spans 17 amino acids. CDR3 region: CASSLVAQREGVNEQFF. The CDR3 DNA follows: TGTGCCAGCAGCTTAGTGGCCCAGCGGGAGGGCGTCAATGAGCAGTTCTTC. Drawing the rest from reference TRBV7-2 and TRBJ2-1, the complete variable domain is GAGVSQSPSNKVTEKGKDVELRCDPISGHTALYWYRQSLGQGLEFLIYFQGNSAPDKSGLPSDRFSAERTGGSVSTLTIQRTQQEDSAVYLCASSLVAQREGVNEQFFGPGTRLTVL.

V and J are TRBV7-2 and TRBJ2-6, with 9 nucleotides matching TRBD1. CDR3 size: 17 residues. V was clipped by 5 bases and J by 3 bases; unmatched bases: 8. Per germline, CDR1 SGHTA and CDR2 FQGNSA. CDR3 loop: CASSLRDRVFGANVLTF. The CDR3 region has the DNA TGTGCCAGCAGCCTCCGGGACAGGGTCTTTGGGGCCAACGTCCTGACTTTC.

This clonotype was detected only a few times. The chain links TRBV20-1 to TRBJ2-1; D call uncertain. The CDR3 loop spans 15 amino acids. Germline assignment: CDR1 DFQATT and CDR2 SNEGSKA (reference sequence). Trimming pared 2 bases from V and 2 bases from J, leaving 13 bases between. The CDR3 DNA is TGCAGTGCTAGATCGCTGGTGATGCCCTACAATGAGCAGTTCTTC. Its protein is CSARSLVMPYNEQFF.

This chain connects TRBV27 to TRBJ2-1; 7 bases align to TRBD1. CDR1 and CDR2 (germline): MNHEY, SMNVEV (reference sequence). This CDR3 region has 16 residues. V gave up 2 bases and J gave up 0 bases; unmatched junction bases: 4. The CDR3: CASSLLGTVSYNEQFF. DNA for the CDR3: TGTGCCAGCAGTTTACTTGGGACAGTCTCCTACAATGAGCAGTTCTTC.

V usage is TRBV7-2 and J usage is TRBJ2-3; no clear D. Looked up from germline, CDR1 is SGHTA and CDR2 is FQGNSA. The CDR3 has 13 residues. Trimming stripped 1 base from V and 10 bases from J, with 12 bases between. CDR3 amino acids: CASSLGGSRPQYF. CDR3 coding DNA: TGTGCCAGCAGCTTAGGAGGTAGCCGGCCGCAGTATTTT.

The V and J genes are TRBV6-2 or TRBV6-3 and TRBJ1-1; the D is unclear. V lost 0 bases, J lost 4 bases, and 6 bases lay in between. Germline CDR1 reads MNHEY; CDR2 reads SVGEGT. This CDR3 spans 13 amino acids. Here the CDR3 reads CASSYSRSTEAFF. The CDR3 DNA is TGTGCCAGCAGTTACTCGAGGAGCACTGAAGCTTTCTTT.

In its sample, this clonotype was seen a few times. The rearrangement links TRBV7-8 to TRBJ2-3, with no clear D. The CDR3 covers 17 residues. V lost 5 bases and J 0 bases, leaving 18 bases between the germline ends. CDR1 is SGHVS, CDR2 FQNEAQ, per germline. This CDR3 is CASSGAIGWSSTDTQYF. Written as DNA, the CDR3 is TGTGCCAGCAGCGGCGCGATAGGGTGGTCTAGCACAGATACGCAGTATTTT.

Notes on this clonotype: Relative to the germline gene, one junction end is altered; a read error may explain this. This chain uses TRBV28 with TRBJ2-1, with D perhaps TRBD2 (5 bases). Germline V gives CDR1 MDHEN, CDR2 SYDVKM. This CDR3 contains 14 residues. The CDR3, as DNA: TGTGCCAGCAGACCTCGGCCGACTATCAATGAGCAGTCCTTC. Translating gives CASRPRPTINEQSF.